Listed below are T cell receptor beta chains from one sample, sequenced in a study of prognosis after radiotherapy for stage I lung cancer. TCRdb passed the multiplex PCR reads through MiXCR, listing each CDR3 protein once. The table lists under 75,000 distinct CDR3 sequences, more than 25% of them singletons. Material: PBMCs, obtained before or after stereotactic body radiation therapy (not recorded which). The receptors originated from a donor over 45 with non-small cell lung cancer. Each CDR3 is given with its conserved first and last residue. Each record gives: D gene, clone size, V gene, J gene, CDR3 DNA, CDR3 protein. D genes are given only for firm matches. Rows give clone size only sometimes, using once, few, many, or a class for an expanded clone.

>TRBD2|NA|TRBV3-1|TRBJ2-4
TGTGCCAGCAGCCAAGATTACGGGGGGGGTGCCAAAAACATTCAGTACTTC
CASSQDYGGGAKNIQYF
>TRBD2|many|TRBV19|TRBJ2-3
TGTGCCAGTAGTGCCCGGACTAGCGGAGTCACAGATACGCAGTATTTT
CASSARTSGVTDTQYF
>NA|once|TRBV30|TRBJ1-2
TGTGCCTGGAGCGTACTGGTACCTCCGGTCGGCTACACCTTC
CAWSVLVPPVGYTF
>NA|NA|TRBV19|TRBJ2-1
TGTGCCAGTAGTATGCAAGTGGGGGTTTACAATGAGCAGTTCTTC
CASSMQVGVYNEQFF
>NA|NA|TRBV5-1|TRBJ2-2
TGCGCCAGCAGCTTGGAAGGTCCCTTGGAGCTGTTTTTT
CASSLEGPLELFF
>NA|NA|TRBV27|TRBJ2-3
TGTGCCAGCAGTTCCATGGCACGCGACACAGATACGCAGTATTTT
CASSSMARDTDTQYF
>NA|many|TRBV2|TRBJ1-1
TGTGCCAGCAGTGTAGACAGCGGGATGAACACTGAAGCTTTCTTT
CASSVDSGMNTEAFF
>NA|many|TRBV3-1|TRBJ2-5
TGTGCCAGCAGCCAAGACCCAGTCCAAGAGACCCAGTACTTC
CASSQDPVQETQYF
>NA|many|TRBV10-3|TRBJ1-1
TGTGCCATCAGTCTACTAGGGGGGCAGCGGAACACTGAAGCTTTCTTT
CAISLLGGQRNTEAFF
>NA|many|TRBV19|TRBJ1-5
TGTGCCAGTAGTATCCTAGGGTTAGGGCTTAGCAATCAGCCCCAGCATTTT
CASSILGLGLSNQPQHF
>TRBD1|many|TRBV27|TRBJ2-1
TGTGCCAGCAGTCCACGACAGGGAATGAATCGCAATGAGCAGTTCTTC
CASSPRQGMNRNEQFF
>NA|many|TRBV12-3/TRBV12-4|TRBJ2-6
TGTGCCAGCAGTCCCGGGGCCAACGTCCTGACTTTC
CASSPGANVLTF
>TRBD1|NA|TRBV6-2/TRBV6-3|TRBJ1-6
TGTGCCAGGGCCGGACAGGGGAGATCACCCCTCCACTTT
CARAGQGRSPLHF
>TRBD2|many|TRBV4-1|TRBJ2-1
TGCGCCAGCAGTAGGCTAGCGGGGGCCTACAATGAGCAGTTCTTC
CASSRLAGAYNEQFF
>NA|many|TRBV6-4|TRBJ2-7
TGTGCCAGCACCGCATCGGGCGTCGGCATCTACGAGCAGTACTTC
CASTASGVGIYEQYF
>NA|many|TRBV6-1|TRBJ2-7
TGTGCCAGCAGTGGGGGGCCCCCGCGGACCTACGAGCAGTACTTC
CASSGGPPRTYEQYF
>TRBD1|NA|TRBV30|TRBJ2-6
TGTGCCTGGAGTGCTGAGGGGGCCGGGGCCAACGTCCTGACTTTC
CAWSAEGAGANVLTF
>NA|many|TRBV18|TRBJ1-2
TGTGCCAGCTCACCACCCGGACAGAATGGCTACACCTTC
CASSPPGQNGYTF
>NA|many|TRBV7-9|TRBJ1-1
TGTGCCAGCAGCCCAGGGGCCTCGAACACTGAAGCTTTCTTT
CASSPGASNTEAFF
>NA|many|TRBV4-3|TRBJ1-2
TGCGCCAGCAGCCACACCCCCGGTGGGGGCTACACCTTC
CASSHTPGGGYTF
>NA|many|TRBV30|TRBJ2-6
TGTGCCTGGAGTGTACAGGGAGGGGGCTCTGGGGCCAACGTCCTGACTTTC
CAWSVQGGGSGANVLTF
>NA|many|TRBV2|TRBJ2-1
TGTGCCAGCAGTGTACACAATGAGCAGTTCTTC
CASSVHNEQFF
>TRBD2|once|TRBV2|TRBJ2-2
TGTGCCATCACCCAGAGGTCTAGCGGGGGGGCCTGGGAGCTGTTTTTT
CAITQRSSGGAWELFF
>TRBD2|many|TRBV5-1|TRBJ2-1
TGCGCCAGCAGCTTGGGGCGGGGGGAAGCAACCGGGCCCTACAATGAGCAGTTCTTC
CASSLGRGEATGPYNEQFF
>TRBD2|NA|TRBV6-1|TRBJ2-3
TGTGCCAGCAGTCCAAGGACTAGCGGGGGGCACACAGATACGCAGTATTTT
CASSPRTSGGHTDTQYF
>NA|many|TRBV6-1|TRBJ1-5
TGTGCCAGCAAAAAGGGCACAGCATTCAATCAGCCCCAGCATTTT
CASKKGTAFNQPQHF
>NA|NA|TRBV15|TRBJ1-4
TGTGCCACCAGCAGAGATCTGGGGGCGTGGGGGGAAAAACTGTTTTTT
CATSRDLGAWGEKLFF
>TRBD1|many|TRBV24-1|TRBJ2-7
TGTGCCACCAGTGATTCCTCCGGGACAGGGACCTACGAGCAGTACTTC
CATSDSSGTGTYEQYF
>TRBD1|many|TRBV24-1|TRBJ2-3
TGTGCCACCAGTGATTTCCGGGACAGGGATGGTCATACGCAGTATTTT
CATSDFRDRDGHTQYF
>NA|few|TRBV18|TRBJ1-1
TGTGCCAGCTCACCTGCTGGGTTATCGAACACTGAAGCTTTCTTT
CASSPAGLSNTEAFF
>NA|many|TRBV2|TRBJ2-5
TGTGCCAGCAGCCTGGACGGGTCTCAAGAGACCCAGTACTTC
CASSLDGSQETQYF
>NA|many|TRBV28|TRBJ2-7
TGTGCCAGCAGTAGAGTAGCGGCCTTCGAGCAGTACTTC
CASSRVAAFEQYF
>NA|many|TRBV7-3|TRBJ2-5
TGTGCCAGCAGCTTAATGGGGCAGGGCAAAGAGACCCAGTACTTC
CASSLMGQGKETQYF
>TRBD1|few|TRBV10-3|TRBJ2-5
TGTGCCATCAGACCCCCGGGACAGGGACAAGAGACCCAGTACTTC
CAIRPPGQGQETQYF
>NA|many|TRBV11-3|TRBJ2-1
TGTGCCAGCAGCTTAGATGAAATGGATGAGCAGTTCTTC
CASSLDEMDEQFF
>TRBD1|many|TRBV6-1|TRBJ1-1
TGTGCCAGCAGGACAGGGGGACTGAACACTGAAGCTTTCTTT
CASRTGGLNTEAFF
>NA|many|TRBV7-9|TRBJ1-1
TGTGCCAGCAGCCTCCAGGGGCCGCACACTGAAGCTTTCTTT
CASSLQGPHTEAFF
>NA|few|TRBV5-5|TRBJ2-2
TGTGCCAGCAGCTTGGCCTTAGGCACCGGGGAGCTGTTTTTT
CASSLALGTGELFF
>TRBD1|many|TRBV11-1|TRBJ1-1
TGTGCCAGCAGCCCACGGGACAGGGCGTGGACTGAAGCTTTCTTT
CASSPRDRAWTEAFF
>NA|many|TRBV9|TRBJ2-2
TGTGCCAGCAGCGTAGGTAGCGGCCCCACGTGGGAGCTGTTTTTT
CASSVGSGPTWELFF
>NA|NA|TRBV6-2/TRBV6-3|TRBJ2-7
TGTGCCAGCAGTTCGACGAAGGGAACCTACGAGCAGTACTTC
CASSSTKGTYEQYF
>NA|NA|TRBV6-5|TRBJ2-2
TGTGCCAGCAGTTACACCCGAACGGGCAGTGGTACCGGGGAGCTGTTTTTT
CASSYTRTGSGTGELFF
>NA|many|TRBV30|TRBJ2-7
TGTGCCTGGAGTGTACTTTGGGACCTGAGGTACTTC
CAWSVLWDLRYF
>TRBD2|NA|TRBV6-1|TRBJ2-3
TGTGCCATCCTCGTTGGACTAGCGTGGATCGGGCAGTATTTT
CAILVGLAWIGQYF
>TRBD1|many|TRBV5-1|TRBJ2-3
TGCGCCAGCAGCTTGGTCGGGACAGGGGGCGCAGATACGCAGTATTTT
CASSLVGTGGADTQYF
>TRBD1|many|TRBV30|TRBJ1-5
TGTGCCTGGAGGGACCGCTACAGGGGGCCCCAGCATTTT
CAWRDRYRGPQHF
>NA|NA|TRBV6-2/TRBV6-3|TRBJ1-5
TGTGCCAGCAGACCTGCGGGGGCGAGCAATCAGCCCCCCCATTTT
CASRPAGASNQPPHF
>TRBD1|many|TRBV28|TRBJ1-1
TGTGCCAGCAGTTTATGGGGAAAGACAGGGGGGACTGAAGCTTTCTTT
CASSLWGKTGGTEAFF
>TRBD1|many|TRBV7-3|TRBJ2-1
TGTGCCAGCAGCATGGTCGGGACAGGAGACTACAATGAGCAGTTCTTC
CASSMVGTGDYNEQFF
>NA|many|TRBV19|TRBJ1-4
TGTGCCAGTAGTATAACTGCAACTAATGAAAAACTGTTTTTT
CASSITATNEKLFF
>NA|many|TRBV3-1|TRBJ1-2
TGTGCCAGCAGCCAAGATTCGGCGGCCCGCGGCTATGGCTACACCTTC
CASSQDSAARGYGYTF
>NA|many|TRBV6-5|TRBJ2-7
TGTGCCCCCCTTTCCCCTTCGGGGGAGCAGTACTTC
CAPLSPSGEQYF
>TRBD1|many|TRBV7-9|TRBJ1-5
TGTGCCAGCAGCGCGACAGGGTCCGATCAGCCCCAGCATTTT
CASSATGSDQPQHF
>TRBD1|many|TRBV6-1|TRBJ1-1
TGTGCCAGCAGCCACGACAGGGTTAGGAACACTGAAGCTTTCTTT
CASSHDRVRNTEAFF
>NA|many|TRBV6-5|TRBJ1-1
TGTGCCAGCAGTTACTTGGGAGGGGGGAACACTGAAGCTTTCTTT
CASSYLGGGNTEAFF
>NA|many|TRBV30|TRBJ1-1
TGTGCCTGGAGTGAGAAGGGAGTGCTTCGAGCTTTCTTT
CAWSEKGVLRAFF
>NA|many|TRBV5-1|TRBJ2-5
TGCGCCAGCAGCGAGGGACCGGAGACCCAGTACTTC
CASSEGPETQYF
>TRBD2|many|TRBV4-1|TRBJ2-5
TGCGCCAGCAGCCAAGATTGGGCTAGCGGGAGAGAAGAGACCCAGTACTTC
CASSQDWASGREETQYF
>TRBD1|NA|TRBV5-6|TRBJ2-1
TGTGCCAGCAGCTTCGGGACAGGGGGCATAGGCGTTGACAATGAGCAGTTCTTC
CASSFGTGGIGVDNEQFF